This TCR beta chain was identified in a study of blood T cells in healthy people across ages. Through a sample-barcoded 5' primer and a J-beta primer mix, a second PCR was run for roughly 7 to 11 cycles. MiXCR, run by TCRdb on the 5' RACE reads, gives a single entry per CDR3 protein. The sample lists 900,000 to 950,000 distinct CDR3 sequences, about 28% seen once, with 9.5% to 13% in the top ten. The sample providers were healthy Caucasian people from Russia, aged roughly 6 to 90. Investigators took ten milliliters of peripheral blood from every donor. This clonotype was counted only a few times. The germline gives CDR1 SGHAT, CDR2 FQNNGV. This CDR3 comprises 14 residues. The junction had 6 bases not matched to a gene; V was cut back by 8 bases and J by 5 bases. In addition, the sample was reused for a study of T cells of mothers and their children.

The rearrangement joins TRBV11-2 to TRBJ1-5, with 10 bases that match TRBD1. Sequencing was done on a sample of blood. This receptor was identified in a woman in her thirties or forties in good health. The CDR3 region has the DNA TGTGCCAGCGGGACAGGGGAGACCCATCAGCCCCAGCATTTT. Residues: CASGTGETHQPQHF.